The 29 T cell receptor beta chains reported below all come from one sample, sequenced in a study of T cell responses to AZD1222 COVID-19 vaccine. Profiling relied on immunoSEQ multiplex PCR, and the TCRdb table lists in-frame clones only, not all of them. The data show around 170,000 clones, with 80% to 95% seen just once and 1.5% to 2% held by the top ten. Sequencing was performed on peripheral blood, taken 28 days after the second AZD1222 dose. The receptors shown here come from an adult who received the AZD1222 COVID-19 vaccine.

The CDR3 here is CAWSASVKDTQYF. Written as DNA, the CDR3 is TGTGCCTGGAGTGCTAGCGTTAAAGATACGCAGTATTTT. This chain connects TRBV30 to TRBJ2-3; tentative D call: TRBD2 (6 bases). V lost 1 base, J lost 5 bases, and 10 bases lay in between. The CDR3 runs 13 residues. Germline lookup yields CDR1 GTSNPN and CDR2 SVGIG (reference sequence).

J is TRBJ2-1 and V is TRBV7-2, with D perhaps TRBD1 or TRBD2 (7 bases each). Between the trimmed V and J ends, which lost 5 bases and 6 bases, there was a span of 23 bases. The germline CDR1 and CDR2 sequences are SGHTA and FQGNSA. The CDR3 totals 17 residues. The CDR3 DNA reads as TGTGCCAGCAGCCCGGGGGGTTCGGGACAGCTCCTCAATGAGCAGTTCTTC. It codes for CASSPGGSGQLLNEQFF.

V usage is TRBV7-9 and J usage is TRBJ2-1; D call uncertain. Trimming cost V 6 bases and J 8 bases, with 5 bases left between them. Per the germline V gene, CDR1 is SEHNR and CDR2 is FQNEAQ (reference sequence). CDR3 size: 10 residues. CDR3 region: CASRVDEQFF. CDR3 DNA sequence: TGTGCCAGCAGGGTGGATGAGCAGTTCTTC.

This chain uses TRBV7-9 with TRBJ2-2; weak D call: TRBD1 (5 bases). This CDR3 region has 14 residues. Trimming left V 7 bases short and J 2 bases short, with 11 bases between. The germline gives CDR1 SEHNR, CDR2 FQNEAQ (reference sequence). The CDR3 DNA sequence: TGTGCCAGCACCCTAAGGGGTAACACCGGGGAGCTGTTTTTT. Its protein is CASTLRGNTGELFF. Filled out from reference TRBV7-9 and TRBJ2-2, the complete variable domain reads DTGVSQNPRHKITKRGQNVTFRCDPISEHNRLYWYRQTLGQGPEFLTYFQNEAQLEKSRLLSDRFSAERPKGSFSTLEIQRTEQGDSAMYLCASTLRGNTGELFFGEGSRLTVL.

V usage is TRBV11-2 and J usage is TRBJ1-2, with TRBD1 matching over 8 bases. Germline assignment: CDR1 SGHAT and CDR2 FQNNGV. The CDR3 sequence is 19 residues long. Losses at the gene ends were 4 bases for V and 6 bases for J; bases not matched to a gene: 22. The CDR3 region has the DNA TGTGCCAGCAGCTCCATTGAGCGGAGGGTCGGGACAGGAGGGGATGGCTACACCTTC. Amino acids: CASSSIERRVGTGGDGYTF.

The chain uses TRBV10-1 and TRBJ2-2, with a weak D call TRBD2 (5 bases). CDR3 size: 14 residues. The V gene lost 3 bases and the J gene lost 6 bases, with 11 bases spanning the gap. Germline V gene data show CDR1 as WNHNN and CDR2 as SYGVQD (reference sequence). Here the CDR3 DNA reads TGCGCCAGCAGTGATTACCTCGGGGCCGGGGAGCTGTTTTTT. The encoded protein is CASSDYLGAGELFF.

This CDR3 reads CASTPRAAMNTEAFF. CDR3 DNA sequence: TGTGCCAGCACCCCCCGGGCAGCCATGAACACTGAAGCTTTCTTT. V gene TRBV6-5 combines with J gene TRBJ1-1; no firm D call. The V end lost 7 bases, the J end lost 0 bases, and 15 bases lay between the germline ends. This CDR3 has 15 residues. Germline assignment: CDR1 MNHEY and CDR2 SVGAGI.

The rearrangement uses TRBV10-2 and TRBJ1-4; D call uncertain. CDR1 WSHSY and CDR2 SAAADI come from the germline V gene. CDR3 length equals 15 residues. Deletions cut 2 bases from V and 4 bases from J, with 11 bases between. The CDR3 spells CASSEVRFNNEKLFF. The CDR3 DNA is TGCGCCAGCAGTGAGGTTCGGTTTAATAATGAAAAACTGTTTTTT.

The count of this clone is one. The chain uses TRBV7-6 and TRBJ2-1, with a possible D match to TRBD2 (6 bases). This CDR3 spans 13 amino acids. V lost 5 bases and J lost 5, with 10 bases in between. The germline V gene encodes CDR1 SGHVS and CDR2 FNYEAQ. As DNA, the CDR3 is TGTGCCAGCAGCGCGGGGAGCAACAATGAGCAGTTCTTC. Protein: CASSAGSNNEQFF.

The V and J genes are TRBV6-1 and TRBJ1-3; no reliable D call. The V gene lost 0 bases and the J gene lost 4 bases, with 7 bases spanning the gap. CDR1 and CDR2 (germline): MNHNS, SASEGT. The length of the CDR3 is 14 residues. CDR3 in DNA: TGTGCCAGCAGTGAAGCGGGGTTAGGAAACACCATATATTTT. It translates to CASSEAGLGNTIYF.

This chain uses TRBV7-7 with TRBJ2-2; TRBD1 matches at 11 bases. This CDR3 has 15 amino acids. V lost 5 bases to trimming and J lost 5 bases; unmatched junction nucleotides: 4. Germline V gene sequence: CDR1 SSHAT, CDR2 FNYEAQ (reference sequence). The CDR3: CASSPGQGATGELFF. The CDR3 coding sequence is TGTGCCAGCAGCCCCGGACAGGGGGCGACCGGGGAGCTGTTTTTT.

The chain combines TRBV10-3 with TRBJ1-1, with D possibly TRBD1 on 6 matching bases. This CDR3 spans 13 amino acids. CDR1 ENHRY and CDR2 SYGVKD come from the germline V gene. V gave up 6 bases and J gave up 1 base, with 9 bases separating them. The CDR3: CAIRQGGNTEAFF. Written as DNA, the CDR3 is TGTGCCATCAGACAGGGAGGGAACACTGAAGCTTTCTTT.

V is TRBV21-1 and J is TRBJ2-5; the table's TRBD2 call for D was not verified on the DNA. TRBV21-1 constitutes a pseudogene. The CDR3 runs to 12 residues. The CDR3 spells CASSKELHGSDF. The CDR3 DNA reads TGTGCCAGCAGCAAGGAGCTACATGGCTCGGACTTC.

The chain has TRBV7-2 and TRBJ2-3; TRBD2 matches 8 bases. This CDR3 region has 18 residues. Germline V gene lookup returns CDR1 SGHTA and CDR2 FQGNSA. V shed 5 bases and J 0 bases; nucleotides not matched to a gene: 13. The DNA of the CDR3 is TGTGCCAGCAGCCGCGGGGGGCCACAGGTATATAGCACAGATACGCAGTATTTT. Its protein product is CASSRGGPQVYSTDTQYF.

DNA of the CDR3: TGTGCCAGCCAGAAAGGACAGGGATATCAGCCCCAGCATTTT. This translates into CASQKGQGYQPQHF. This chain uses TRBV19 with TRBJ1-5, with 8 bases identical to TRBD1. Trimming removed 9 bases from V and 5 bases from J; junction bases left unmatched: 9. CDR1 and CDR2 (germline): LNHDA, SQIVND (reference sequence). The CDR3 extends over 14 amino acids.

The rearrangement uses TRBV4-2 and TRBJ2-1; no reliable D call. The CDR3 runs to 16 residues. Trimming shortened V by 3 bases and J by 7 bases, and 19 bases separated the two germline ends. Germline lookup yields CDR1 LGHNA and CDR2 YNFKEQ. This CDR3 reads CASSQGEPGSLNEQFF. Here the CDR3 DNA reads TGTGCCAGCAGCCAGGGCGAACCGGGCAGCCTAAATGAGCAGTTCTTC.

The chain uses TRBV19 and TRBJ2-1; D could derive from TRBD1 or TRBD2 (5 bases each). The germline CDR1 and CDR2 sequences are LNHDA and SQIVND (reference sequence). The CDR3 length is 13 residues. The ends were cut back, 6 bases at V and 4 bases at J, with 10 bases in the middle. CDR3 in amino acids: CASSGTEYNEQFF. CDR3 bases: TGTGCCAGTAGCGGGACGGAGTACAATGAGCAGTTCTTC.

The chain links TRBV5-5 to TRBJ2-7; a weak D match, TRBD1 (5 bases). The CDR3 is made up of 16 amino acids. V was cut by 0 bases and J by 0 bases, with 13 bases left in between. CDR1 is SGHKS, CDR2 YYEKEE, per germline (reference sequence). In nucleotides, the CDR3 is TGTGCCAGCAGCTTGGGGCAGGGCACCCTCTCCTACGAGCAGTACTTC. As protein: CASSLGQGTLSYEQYF.

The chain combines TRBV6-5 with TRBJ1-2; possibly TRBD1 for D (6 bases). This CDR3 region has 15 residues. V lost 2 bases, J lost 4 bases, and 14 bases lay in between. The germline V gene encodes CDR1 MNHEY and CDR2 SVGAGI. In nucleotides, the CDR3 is TGTGCCAGCAGTTACCAAGAGGACAGCAGCTATGGCTACACCTTC. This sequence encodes CASSYQEDSSYGYTF.

CDR3 DNA: TGTGCCAGCAGTTGGGTCCTTCCAAGGAACACCGGGGAGCTGTTTTTT. As protein: CASSWVLPRNTGELFF. The chain combines TRBV6-2 or TRBV6-3 with TRBJ2-2, with D hard to call. Germline V gene lookup returns CDR1 MNHEY and CDR2 SVGEGT. V lost 4 bases to trimming and J lost 1 base, with 13 bases between them. CDR3 length: 16 amino acids.

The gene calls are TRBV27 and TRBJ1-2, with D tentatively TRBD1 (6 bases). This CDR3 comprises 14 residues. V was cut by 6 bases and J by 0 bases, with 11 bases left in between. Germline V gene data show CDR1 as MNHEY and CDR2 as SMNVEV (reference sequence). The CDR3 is CASSWTATNYGYTF. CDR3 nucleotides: TGTGCCAGCAGCTGGACAGCCACTAACTATGGCTACACCTTC.

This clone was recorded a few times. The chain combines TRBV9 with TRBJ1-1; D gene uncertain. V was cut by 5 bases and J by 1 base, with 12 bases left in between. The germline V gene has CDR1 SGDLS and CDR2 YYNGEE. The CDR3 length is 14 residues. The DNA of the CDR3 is TGTGCCAGCAGACAAGATCCTACGAACACTGAAGCTTTCTTT. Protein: CASRQDPTNTEAFF. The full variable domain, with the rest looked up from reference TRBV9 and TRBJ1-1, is DSGVTQTPKHLITATGQRVTLRCSPRSGDLSVYWYQQSLDQGLQFLIQYYNGEERAKGNILERFSAQQFPDLHSELNLSSLELGDSALYFCASRQDPTNTEAFFGQGTRLTVV.

CDR3: CASSLQGAHEQYF. CDR3 sequence (DNA): TGTGCCAGCAGCTTGCAGGGGGCCCACGAGCAGTACTTC. J is TRBJ2-7 and V is TRBV7-9; TRBD1 aligns across 8 bases. V dropped 3 bases and J dropped 5; count of bases not matched to a gene: 3. The CDR3 extends over 13 amino acids. Per germline, CDR1 SEHNR and CDR2 FQNEAQ (reference sequence).

The CDR3 spells CASSSNTRGTINTQYF. DNA for the CDR3: TGTGCCAGCAGCTCCAACACACGGGGGACTATCAATACGCAGTATTTT. The genes are TRBV7-3 and TRBJ2-3; 7 bases fit TRBD2. The V gene's germline CDR1 is SGHTA and CDR2 FQGTGA. This CDR3 has 16 amino acids. Trimming removed 4 bases from V and 7 bases from J; junction bases left unmatched: 14.

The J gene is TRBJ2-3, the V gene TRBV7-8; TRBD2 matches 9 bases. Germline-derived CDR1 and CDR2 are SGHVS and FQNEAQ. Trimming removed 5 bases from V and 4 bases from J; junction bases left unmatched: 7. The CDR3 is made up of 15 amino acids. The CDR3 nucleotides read TGTGCCAGCAGCCCTATAGCGGGAGCGGCAGATACGCAGTATTTT. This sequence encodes CASSPIAGAADTQYF.

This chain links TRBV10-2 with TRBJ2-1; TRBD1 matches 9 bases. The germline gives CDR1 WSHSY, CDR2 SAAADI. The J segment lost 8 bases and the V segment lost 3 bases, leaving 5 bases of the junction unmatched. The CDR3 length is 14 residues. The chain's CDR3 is CASSDQTGGDEQFF. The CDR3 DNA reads TGCGCCAGCAGTGACCAAACAGGGGGCGATGAGCAGTTCTTC.

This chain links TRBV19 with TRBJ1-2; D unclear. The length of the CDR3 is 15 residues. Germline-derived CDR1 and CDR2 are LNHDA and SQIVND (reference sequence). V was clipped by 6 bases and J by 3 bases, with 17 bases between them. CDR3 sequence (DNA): TGTGCCAGTAGGCCAATTAGGTTTCGAGACTATGGCTACACCTTC. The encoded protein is CASRPIRFRDYGYTF.

CDR3 sequence (DNA): TGTGCCAGCAGCCAGACGACGGGGTCCCTTTACAATGAGCAGTTCTTC. Its protein product is CASSQTTGSLYNEQFF. V gene TRBV14 combines with J gene TRBJ2-1, with a tentative D call TRBD2 (5 bases). Trimming removed 3 bases at V and 4 bases at J, with 16 bases between. The CDR3 spans 16 residues. The germline V gene encodes CDR1 SGHDN and CDR2 FVKESK. Complete variable domain (other parts from reference TRBV14 and TRBJ2-1): EAGVTQFPSHSVIEKGQTVTLRCDPISGHDNLYWYRRVMGKEIKFLLHFVKESKQDESGMPNNRFLAERTGGTYSTLKVQPAELEDSGVYFCASSQTTGSLYNEQFFGPGTRLTVL.

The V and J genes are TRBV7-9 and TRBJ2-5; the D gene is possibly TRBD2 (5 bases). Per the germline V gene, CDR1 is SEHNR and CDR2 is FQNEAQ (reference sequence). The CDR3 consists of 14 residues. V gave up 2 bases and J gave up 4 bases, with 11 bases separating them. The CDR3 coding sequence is TGTGCCAGCAGCTTAACGGTTAGCGCAGAGACCCAGTACTTC. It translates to CASSLTVSAETQYF. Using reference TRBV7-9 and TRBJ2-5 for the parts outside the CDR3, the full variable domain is DTGVSQNPRHKITKRGQNVTFRCDPISEHNRLYWYRQTLGQGPEFLTYFQNEAQLEKSRLLSDRFSAERPKGSFSTLEIQRTEQGDSAMYLCASSLTVSAETQYFGPGTRLLVL.